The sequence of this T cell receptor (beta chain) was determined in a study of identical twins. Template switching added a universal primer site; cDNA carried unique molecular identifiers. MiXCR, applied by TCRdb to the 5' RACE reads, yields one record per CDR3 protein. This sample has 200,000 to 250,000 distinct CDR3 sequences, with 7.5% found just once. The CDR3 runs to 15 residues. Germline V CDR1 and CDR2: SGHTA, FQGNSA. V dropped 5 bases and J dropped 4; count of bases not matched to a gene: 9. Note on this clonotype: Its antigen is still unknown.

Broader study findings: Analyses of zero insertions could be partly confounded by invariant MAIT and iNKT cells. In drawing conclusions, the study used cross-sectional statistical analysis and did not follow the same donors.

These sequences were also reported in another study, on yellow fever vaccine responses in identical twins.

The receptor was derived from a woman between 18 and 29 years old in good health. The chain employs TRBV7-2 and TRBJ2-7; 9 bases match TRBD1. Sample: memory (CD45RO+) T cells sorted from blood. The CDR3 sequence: CASSHTGGADYEQYF. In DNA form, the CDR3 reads TGTGCCAGCAGCCATACAGGGGGCGCGGATTACGAGCAGTACTTC.